What follows are 26 T cell receptor beta chains derived from one specimen sequenced in a study of T-cell reconstitution after alpha-beta-depleted transplantation in children. Preparing the TCRbeta library involved the use of unique molecular identifiers. TCRdb ran MiXCR on the PCR reads and lists one entry per CDR3 protein. The sample includes some 300,000 distinct CDR3 sequences, around 10% of them seen just once. Here the sequenced sample was PBMCs, taken before TCRalphabeta/CD19-depleted stem cell transplant. The source is a boy younger than two with acute myeloid leukemia, due to receive a stem cell transplant.

Remarks on this clonotype: A much larger clone sits a single nucleotide away, making a read error possible. The chain uses TRBV9 and TRBJ2-7; the match to TRBD2 covers 9 bases. V gave up 4 bases and J gave up 0 bases; unmatched junction bases: 5. The CDR3 spans 15 residues. In germline, CDR1 is SGDLS, CDR2 YYNGEE. CDR3 amino acids: CASSLGRGGSYEQYF. In nucleotides, the CDR3 is TGTGCCAGCAGCCTCGGGCGGGGGGGCTCCTACGAGCAGTACTTC.

Only a few counts were recorded for this clonotype. This chain links TRBV5-1 with TRBJ2-5, with a tentative D call TRBD2 (6 bases). Per the germline V gene, CDR1 is SGHRS and CDR2 is YFSETQ. The germline V and J ends were trimmed by 0 bases and 5 bases, with 17 bases remaining between them. CDR3 size: 16 residues. The CDR3 DNA reads as TGCGCCAGCAGCTTGGGACGGGACTTAGATCGGGAGACCCAGTACTTC. Translated, it gives CASSLGRDLDRETQYF.

Many counts were recorded for this clonotype. V and J are TRBV7-2 and TRBJ2-7; no clear D gene. Trimming took 6 bases from V and 0 from J, leaving 9 bases between them. This CDR3 comprises 13 residues. Germline lookup yields CDR1 SGHTA and CDR2 FQGNSA. CDR3 in DNA: TGTGCCAGCAGACTCCTAAGCTCCTACGAGCAGTACTTC. It yields the protein CASRLLSSYEQYF.

This clonotype was seen at least ten times. The chain combines TRBV6-5 with TRBJ2-4; 11 nucleotides line up with TRBD2. This CDR3 comprises 17 residues. Germline V CDR1 and CDR2: MNHEY, SVGAGI. V lost 2 bases to trimming and J lost 1 base; unmatched junction nucleotides: 4. The CDR3, as DNA: TGTGCCAGCAGTTACACTAGCGGGGGCCACGCCAAAAACATTCAGTACTTC. This gives the protein CASSYTSGGHAKNIQYF.

This clonotype was observed many times. The chain recombines TRBV20-1 with TRBJ2-3; unclear D gene. CDR1 DFQATT and CDR2 SNEGSKA come from the germline V gene (reference sequence). This CDR3 contains 12 residues. Deletions cut 6 bases from V and 3 bases from J, with 10 bases between. The CDR3 DNA reads TGCAGTGCGCATCCGAGAACAGATACGCAGTATTTT. This encodes CSAHPRTDTQYF.

The chain combines TRBV3-1 with TRBJ1-1, with 7 bases matching TRBD1. Germline V gives CDR1 LGHDT, CDR2 YNNKEL (reference sequence). Trimming took 1 base from V and 10 from J; bases not matched to a gene: 3. The CDR3 is made up of 12 amino acids. CDR3 protein: CASSQGRGPAFF. The CDR3, as DNA: TGTGCCAGCAGCCAAGGAAGGGGGCCAGCTTTCTTT.

The chain combines TRBV2 with TRBJ2-7; no reliable D call. This CDR3 is built from 16 residues. Looked up from germline, CDR1 is SNHLY and CDR2 is FYNNEI. V shed 3 bases and J shed 3 bases, with 18 bases lying between them. The chain's CDR3 is CASSESNYLIDYEQYF. CDR3 in DNA: TGTGCCAGCAGTGAGTCGAATTACCTAATTGACTACGAGCAGTACTTC. Looking up the rest from reference TRBV2 and TRBJ2-7 gives the full variable domain: EPEVTQTPSHQVTQMGQEVILRCVPISNHLYFYWYRQILGQKVEFLVSFYNNEISEKSEIFDDQFSVERPDGSNFTLKIRSTKLEDSAMYFCASSESNYLIDYEQYFGPGTRLTVT.

This sequence joins TRBV20-1 and TRBJ2-7; 8 nucleotides agree with TRBD1. Germline lookup yields CDR1 DFQATT and CDR2 SNEGSKA (reference sequence). V was pared by 0 bases and J by 4 bases, with 8 bases of the junction left unmatched. The CDR3 extends over 15 amino acids. The CDR3 loop is CSARDGAGGRYEQYF. DNA of the CDR3: TGCAGTGCTAGAGATGGGGCAGGGGGCAGGTACGAGCAGTACTTC.

With regard to this clonotype: A read error may be the cause here, since a much bigger clone is one base away. This chain connects TRBV5-1 to TRBJ2-7, with D perhaps TRBD1 (5 bases). V was cut by 1 base and J by 1 base, with 12 bases left in between. Germline values: CDR1 SGHRS, CDR2 YFSETQ. The CDR3 length is 15 residues. The CDR3 nucleotides are TGCGCCAGCAGCTTGATGCAGGACACGTCCTACGAGCAGTACTTC. Translation: CASSLMQDTSYEQYF.

This clonotype came up many times. The rearrangement joins TRBV7-6 to TRBJ2-3; D remains unclear. The CDR3 is made up of 15 amino acids. The V end lost 1 base, the J end lost 0 bases, and 8 bases lay between the germline ends. Germline CDR1 SGHVS, CDR2 FNYEAQ. Here the CDR3 DNA reads TGTGCCAGCAGCTTAGATCCGTCTAGCACAGATACGCAGTATTTT. As protein: CASSLDPSSTDTQYF.

This clonotype was recorded at least ten times. This chain joins TRBV20-1 and TRBJ2-7; D is possibly TRBD1 or TRBD2 (5 bases each). The CDR3 is 13 residues long. Per the germline V gene, CDR1 is DFQATT and CDR2 is SNEGSKA (reference sequence). Deletions cut 4 bases from V and 2 bases from J, with 12 bases between. This CDR3 reads CSATRGATYEQYF. The CDR3 coding sequence is TGCAGTGCTACCCGAGGGGCGACCTACGAGCAGTACTTC.

J is TRBJ2-7 and V is TRBV20-1; D tentatively reads TRBD1 or TRBD2 (6 bases each). Trimming cost V 1 base and J 7 bases, with 14 bases left between them. The CDR3 is made up of 13 amino acids. Germline V lookup: CDR1 DFQATT, CDR2 SNEGSKA (reference sequence). The CDR3 bases are TGCAGTGCTAGAGGGCTGGGGGGCGGTGAGCAGTACGTC. Translation: CSARGLGGGEQYV.

In this sample, this clonotype turned up many times. A junction end diverges from the germline sequence, so it may reflect a read error. J is TRBJ2-5 and V is TRBV5-1; D is ambiguous. Germline V gene sequence: CDR1 SGHRS, CDR2 YFSETQ. This CDR3 is 11 amino acids long. The CDR3 loop is CASSLSETQYF. The CDR3 nucleotides are TGTGCCAGCAGTTTAAGTGAGACCCAGTACTTC.

The sample holds many counts of this clonotype. The chain links TRBV2 to TRBJ2-7, with D perhaps matching TRBD1 (6 bases). The V and J ends lost 7 bases and 4 bases respectively, with 17 bases between them. The CDR3 totals 14 residues. Germline V gene lookup returns CDR1 SNHLY and CDR2 FYNNEI. The CDR3 spells CASTRTAERYEQYF. The CDR3 bases are TGTGCCAGCACCAGGACAGCGGAAAGATACGAGCAGTACTTC. The full variable domain, with the rest looked up from reference TRBV2 and TRBJ2-7, is EPEVTQTPSHQVTQMGQEVILRCVPISNHLYFYWYRQILGQKVEFLVSFYNNEISEKSEIFDDQFSVERPDGSNFTLKIRSTKLEDSAMYFCASTRTAERYEQYFGPGTRLTVT.

At least ten counts were recorded for this clonotype. The chain couples TRBV5-1 to TRBJ1-5; D gene uncertain. V lost 0 bases, J lost 0 bases, and 4 bases lay in between. This CDR3 contains 14 residues. The germline V gene encodes CDR1 SGHRS and CDR2 YFSETQ. CDR3 in amino acids: CASSLGSSNQPQHF. CDR3 in DNA: TGCGCCAGCAGCTTGGGCAGTAGCAATCAGCCCCAGCATTTT.

The table lists this clonotype with many counts. The genes are TRBV4-3 and TRBJ2-7, with a weak D call TRBD1 (5 bases). The CDR3 extends over 13 amino acids. Between the trimmed V and J ends, which lost 5 bases and 2 bases, there was a span of 10 bases. Germline V gene lookup returns CDR1 LGHNA and CDR2 YSLEER. The CDR3 sequence: CASSAGCPYEQYF. The DNA for the CDR3 is TGCGCCAGCAGCGCAGGGTGTCCCTACGAGCAGTACTTC.

In this sample, this clonotype turned up many times. The chain has TRBV12-3 or TRBV12-4 and TRBJ2-2, with 7 bases fitting TRBD1. The V segment lost 6 bases and the J segment 3 bases; nucleotides outside the gene matches: 10. This CDR3 comprises 16 residues. The DNA of the CDR3 is TGTGCCAGCAGCCACAGACAGGGAATGGACACCGGGGAGCTGTTTTTT. Encoded protein: CASSHRQGMDTGELFF.

This clonotype was counted many times. J is TRBJ2-1 and V is TRBV11-3; either TRBD1 or TRBD2 may fit D (5 bases each). The CDR3 loop spans 17 amino acids. CDR1 SGHNT and CDR2 YENEEA come from the germline V gene. Between the trimmed V and J ends, which lost 3 bases and 4 bases, there was a span of 19 bases. The CDR3: CASSLRRDQISYNEQFF. DNA for the CDR3: TGTGCCAGCAGCTTGCGAAGGGACCAAATCTCTTACAATGAGCAGTTCTTC.

This clonotype occurred many times. This rearrangement joins TRBV5-5 to TRBJ1-3; weak D call: TRBD1 (6 bases). Between the trimmed V and J ends, which lost 7 bases and 4 bases, there was a span of 12 bases. The CDR3 consists of 13 residues. The V gene's germline CDR1 is SGHKS and CDR2 YYEKEE (reference sequence). CDR3: CASGRGGGNTIYF. The CDR3 coding sequence is TGTGCCAGCGGCAGGGGTGGAGGAAACACCATATATTTT. Drawing the rest from reference TRBV5-5 and TRBJ1-3, the complete variable domain is DAGVTQSPTHLIKTRGQQVTLRCSPISGHKSVSWYQQVLGQGPQFIFQYYEKEERGRGNFPDRFSARQFPNYSSELNVNALLLGDSALYLCASGRGGGNTIYFGEGSWLTVV.

This clonotype was seen ten or more times. The chain is built from TRBV6-1 and TRBJ2-7; no clear D gene. The CDR3 extends over 15 amino acids. V was clipped by 1 base and J by 1 base, with 11 bases between them. The germline gives CDR1 MNHNS, CDR2 SASEGT. The chain's CDR3 is CASSEGATASYEQYF. The CDR3 DNA sequence: TGTGCCAGCAGTGAAGGGGCAACAGCTTCCTACGAGCAGTACTTC.

In its sample, this clonotype was seen many times. DNA of the CDR3: TGTGCCAGCAGTCCCTCACAGGGGGCCGGTCAGCCCCAGCATTTT. Translation gives CASSPSQGAGQPQHF. The V and J genes are TRBV6-2 or TRBV6-3 and TRBJ1-5, with 9 bases lining up with TRBD1. Germline CDR1 is MNHEY and CDR2 is SVGEGT. Trimming removed 5 bases from V and 6 bases from J; junction bases left unmatched: 8. The CDR3 totals 15 residues.

V and J are TRBV24-1 and TRBJ2-5; 7 bases line up with TRBD1. Trimming removed 8 bases from V and 6 bases from J; junction bases left unmatched: 5. This CDR3 contains 12 residues. In germline, CDR1 is KGHDR, CDR2 SFDVKD. The chain's CDR3 is CATIDREQTQYF. CDR3 DNA sequence: TGTGCCACCATTGACAGGGAACAGACCCAGTACTTC.

This clonotype was seen repeatedly, ten times or more. This sequence joins TRBV24-1 and TRBJ2-1; D gene ambiguous. Trimming pared 0 bases from V and 10 bases from J, leaving 9 bases between. CDR1 and CDR2 (germline): KGHDR, SFDVKD. This CDR3 has 13 residues. The CDR3 nucleotides read TGTGCCACCAGTGATTTGCCTTTCGGGGAGCAGTTCTTC. This translates into CATSDLPFGEQFF.

At least ten counts were recorded for this clonotype. The V call is TRBV2, the J call TRBJ2-7; no definite D call. Germline values: CDR1 SNHLY, CDR2 FYNNEI. The CDR3 runs 10 residues. Trimming removed 6 bases from V and 3 bases from J, with 3 bases in between. In DNA form, the CDR3 reads TGTGCCAGCAGCAACTACGAGCAGTACTTC. Its translation is CASSNYEQYF.

V and J are TRBV28 and TRBJ1-5, with D possibly matching TRBD1 (6 bases). With 3 bases removed from V and 7 bases from J, the gap between germline ends came to 13 bases. The CDR3 runs to 14 residues. Germline V CDR1 and CDR2: MDHEN, SYDVKM. CDR3 sequence: CASSFRGAGQPQHF. CDR3 DNA: TGTGCCAGCAGTTTTAGGGGGGCGGGACAGCCCCAGCATTTT. The full variable domain, in which reference TRBV28 and TRBJ1-5 provide the parts outside the CDR3, is DVKVTQSSRYLVKRTGEKVFLECVQDMDHENMFWYRQDPGLGLRLIYFSYDVKMKEKGDIPEGYSVSREKKERFSLILESASTNQTSMYLCASSFRGAGQPQHFGDGTRLSIL.

In this sample, this clonotype turned up a few times. V is TRBV10-3 and J is TRBJ2-1; a weak D match, TRBD1 (7 bases). The CDR3 spans 13 residues. V lost 10 bases, J lost 7 bases, and 17 bases lay in between. The germline V gene has CDR1 ENHRY and CDR2 SYGVKD. In DNA form, the CDR3 reads TGTGCCACCTCCCACCAGGGGGGTAATGAGCAGTTCTTC. Translated: CATSHQGGNEQFF.